Presented here are 25 T cell receptor beta chains from one specimen sequenced in a study of vaccination and CD4 T cells after COVID-19. Their antigens are not known. Treatment: roughly 10-day PBMC culture with coronavirus spike peptide pools or control peptides (ViraFEST assay). The Oncomine TCR Beta short-read assay sequenced DNA from cultured CD4+ T cells. TCRdb ran MiXCR on the PCR reads and lists one entry per CDR3 protein. The table lists fewer than 20,000 distinct CDR3 sequences, 30% to 45% of them singletons. Sequenced input: CD4+ T cells from blood, cultured in vitro. These TCRs come from a human donor who had recovered from COVID-19.

This clonotype occurred a few times. J is TRBJ2-3 and V is TRBV2; possibly TRBD1 or TRBD2 for D (6 bases each). The germline CDR1 and CDR2 sequences are SNHLY and FYNNEI. Deletions cut 5 bases from V and 2 bases from J, with 17 bases between. The CDR3 totals 16 residues. The CDR3 region is CASSPGLTGPTDTQYF. CDR3 nucleotide sequence: TGTGCCAGCAGTCCGGGACTGACAGGCCCCACAGATACGCAGTATTTT.

J is TRBJ2-1 and V is TRBV28; 8 bases fit TRBD2. V shed 6 bases and J 0 bases; nucleotides not matched to a gene: 4. Germline values: CDR1 MDHEN, CDR2 SYDVKM. The CDR3 has 15 residues. In DNA form, the CDR3 reads TGTGCCAGCAGGCAAGCGGGAGCCTCCTACAATGAGCAGTTCTTC. Translated, it gives CASRQAGASYNEQFF.

The chain uses TRBV5-1 and TRBJ2-3; the D call may be TRBD1 or TRBD2 (5 bases each). The V gene's germline CDR1 is SGHRS and CDR2 YFSETQ. Between the trimmed V and J ends, which lost 1 base and 6 bases, there was a span of 15 bases. This CDR3 is built from 15 residues. CDR3 residues: CASSLLSGSLDTQYF. In DNA, the CDR3 is TGCGCCAGCAGCTTGTTGTCAGGGAGTCTGGATACGCAGTATTTT.

The V and J genes are TRBV7-2 and TRBJ2-1; D unclear. CDR3 length equals 15 residues. Germline assignment: CDR1 SGHTA and CDR2 FQGNSA. Trimming removed 1 base from V and 2 bases from J, with 9 bases in between. Here the CDR3 DNA reads TGTGCCAGCAGCTTAGGGGTGGTGGCCTACAATGAGCAGTTCTTC. Translated, it gives CASSLGVVAYNEQFF.

In its sample, this clonotype was seen a few times. This sequence joins TRBV15 and TRBJ1-5, with 11 positions matching TRBD1. The CDR3 has 18 residues. Trimming cost V 4 bases and J 2 bases; bases outside gene matches: 10. Germline-derived CDR1 and CDR2 are LNHNV and YYDKDF (reference sequence). This CDR3 reads CATSTDRTGGGGNQPQHF. In DNA, the CDR3 is TGTGCCACCAGCACCGACCGGACAGGGGGCGGCGGCAATCAGCCCCAGCATTTT.

V and J are TRBV6-1 and TRBJ1-2; 7 bases map to TRBD1. This CDR3 comprises 14 residues. Germline loops: CDR1 MNHNS, CDR2 SASEGT. V gave up 5 bases and J gave up 4 bases; unmatched junction bases: 7. For the CDR3, the DNA is TGTGCCAGCAGTCAAGGGACAGTAGCCTATGGCTACACCTTC. Its protein product is CASSQGTVAYGYTF.

The chain links TRBV10-3 to TRBJ2-2, with D hard to call. Germline values: CDR1 ENHRY, CDR2 SYGVKD. The CDR3 is made up of 15 amino acids. The germline V and J ends were trimmed by 3 bases and 5 bases, with 13 bases remaining between them. The CDR3 bases are TGTGCCATCAGTGACTACCCTAGGGATACCGGGGAGCTGTTTTTT. Translation gives CAISDYPRDTGELFF.

The chain joins TRBV30 to TRBJ2-7, with 7 bases identical to TRBD2. Looked up from germline, CDR1 is GTSNPN and CDR2 is SVGIG (reference sequence). The CDR3 has 12 amino acids. V lost 5 bases and J lost 2; bases outside the gene matches: 3. CDR3 loop: CAWGTNPYEQYF. The CDR3 nucleotides read TGTGCCTGGGGGACTAACCCCTACGAGCAGTACTTC.

V is TRBV19 and J is TRBJ2-3, with D possibly matching TRBD1 (6 bases). V was clipped by 9 bases and J by 2 bases, with 15 bases between them. The CDR3 loop spans 14 amino acids. Germline V CDR1 and CDR2: LNHDA, SQIVND (reference sequence). CDR3 sequence reads: CASAVQGFTDTQYF. The CDR3 bases are TGTGCCAGCGCGGTACAGGGCTTCACAGATACGCAGTATTTT.

V usage is TRBV6-5 and J usage is TRBJ2-7; 8 nucleotides agree with TRBD1. The germline gives CDR1 MNHEY, CDR2 SVGAGI. Trimming took 4 bases from V and 7 from J; bases not matched to a gene: 15. This CDR3 contains 16 residues. The CDR3 DNA follows: TGTGCCAGCAGTTCTTCCGGCGGGACAGGTTATGGTGAGCAGTACTTC. Amino acid sequence: CASSSSGGTGYGEQYF.

The genes are TRBV20-1 and TRBJ2-3, with D perhaps matching TRBD2 (6 bases). This CDR3 is built from 13 residues. Germline CDR1 DFQATT, CDR2 SNEGSKA (reference sequence). The V gene lost 3 bases and the J gene lost 2 bases, with 9 bases spanning the gap. Here the CDR3 reads CSASRGTTDTQYF. The DNA of the CDR3 is TGCAGTGCTAGCCGCGGGACCACAGATACGCAGTATTTT.

The chain combines TRBV20-1 with TRBJ2-1, with 8 bases aligning to TRBD2. With 2 bases clipped from V and 8 bases from J, the junction kept 8 bases outside the gene matches. The CDR3 length is 14 residues. Germline V gene data show CDR1 as DFQATT and CDR2 as SNEGSKA (reference sequence). The CDR3 region is CSARTPGRAYEQFF. The CDR3 nucleotides read TGCAGTGCTAGAACGCCCGGGAGGGCCTATGAGCAGTTCTTC.

The chain recombines TRBV28 with TRBJ2-1; TRBD2 matches at 9 bases. Looked up from germline, CDR1 is MDHEN and CDR2 is SYDVKM. The CDR3 consists of 15 residues. Trimming took 6 bases from V and 8 from J; bases not matched to a gene: 11. The CDR3: CASRSGGSGRYEQFF. The CDR3 nucleotides are TGTGCCAGCAGGTCGGGTGGTAGCGGGAGATATGAGCAGTTCTTC.

J is TRBJ2-7 and V is TRBV20-1; 10 bases align to TRBD2. The germline V gene has CDR1 DFQATT and CDR2 SNEGSKA (reference sequence). V shed 3 bases and J 6 bases; nucleotides not matched to a gene: 5. The length of the CDR3 is 13 residues. CDR3 in DNA: TGCAGTGCTAGCAGGCTAGCGGGAGTCGAGCAGTACTTC. Translated: CSASRLAGVEQYF.

This clonotype was seen a handful of times. The gene calls are TRBV6-2 or TRBV6-3 and TRBJ2-3, with D uncertain. This CDR3 spans 12 amino acids. The germline gives CDR1 MNHEY, CDR2 SVGEGT. The V and J ends lost 5 bases and 4 bases respectively, with 7 bases between them. CDR3 protein: CASSLRSDTQYF. In DNA form, the CDR3 reads TGTGCCAGCAGTCTAAGGTCAGATACGCAGTATTTT.

The chain couples TRBV7-3 to TRBJ2-3; 7 bases are shared with TRBD2. In germline, CDR1 is SGHTA, CDR2 FQGTGA. The CDR3 consists of 15 residues. Germline trimming cut 2 bases from V and 1 base from J; bases unmatched to any gene: 3. CDR3 protein: CASSLAGVRTDTQYF. The CDR3 nucleotides are TGTGCCAGCAGCTTAGCGGGAGTTCGCACAGATACGCAGTATTTT.

This chain uses TRBV11-1 with TRBJ2-7; 12 bases align to TRBD2. The CDR3 has 17 residues. After removal of 1 base from V and 2 bases from J, the junction contained 6 bases not matched to a gene. Per the germline V gene, CDR1 is SGHAT and CDR2 is FQDESV (reference sequence). The CDR3 DNA is TGTGCCAGCAGCTTAGGGGCAAGACTAGCGGGAGCCTACGAGCAGTACTTC. It codes for CASSLGARLAGAYEQYF.

This sequence joins TRBV7-3 and TRBJ2-7; TRBD2 agrees at 9 bases. With 8 bases clipped from V and 2 bases from J, the junction kept 19 bases outside the gene matches. The germline V gene has CDR1 SGHTA and CDR2 FQGTGA. This CDR3 has 18 residues. CDR3 DNA: TGTGCCAGCGGTAGAGCGGGGGGAGCTTCTTCGACAACCTACGAGCAGTACTTC. Translated: CASGRAGGASSTTYEQYF. Full variable domain (outside the CDR3, taken from reference TRBV7-3 and TRBJ2-7): GAGVSQTPSNKVTEKGKYVELRCDPISGHTALYWYRQSLGQGPEFLIYFQGTGAADDSGLPNDRFFAVRPEGSVSTLKIQRTERGDSAVYLCASGRAGGASSTTYEQYFGPGTRLTVT.

This clonotype was counted a few times. CDR3 sequence: CSARTGQGVHGTEAFF. For the CDR3, the DNA is TGCAGTGCTAGAACTGGACAGGGCGTTCACGGCACTGAAGCTTTCTTT. This chain links TRBV20-1 with TRBJ1-1; 8 nucleotides match TRBD1. The CDR3 runs to 16 residues. V dropped 2 bases and J dropped 4; count of bases not matched to a gene: 12. Germline V gives CDR1 DFQATT, CDR2 SNEGSKA (reference sequence).

V gene TRBV21-1 combines with J gene TRBJ2-7; the DNA was not compared with TRBD1, the D call given in the table. TRBV21-1 is designated a pseudogene. CDR3 length: 13 amino acids. The CDR3 loop reads CASSTRVLYEQYF. DNA for the CDR3: TGTGCCAGCAGCACCCGGGTCCTCTACGAGCAGTACTTC.

This chain uses TRBV6-5 with TRBJ2-6, with 8 bases that match TRBD2. Germline CDR1 and CDR2: MNHEY and SVGAGI. With 0 bases clipped from V and 2 bases from J, the junction kept 6 bases outside the gene matches. CDR3 length equals 18 residues. The CDR3 sequence is CASSYSRLGLAGANVLTF. DNA for the CDR3: TGTGCCAGCAGTTACTCTAGACTGGGACTAGCTGGGGCCAACGTCCTGACTTTC.

This clonotype was detected only a few times. V usage is TRBV20-1 and J usage is TRBJ2-5; the D gene could be TRBD1 or TRBD2 (5 bases each). The CDR3 has 14 amino acids. CDR1 and CDR2 (germline): DFQATT, SNEGSKA (reference sequence). Trimming took off 7 bases at V and 3 bases at J, with 18 bases between the two ends. This chain's CDR3 is CSVKEGPWEETQYF. The CDR3 DNA follows: TGCAGTGTTAAAGAGGGACCCTGGGAAGAGACCCAGTACTTC.

The chain links TRBV19 to TRBJ1-2; D perhaps matches TRBD1 (6 bases). V shed 7 bases and J shed 4 bases, with 13 bases lying between them. The CDR3 loop spans 13 amino acids. CDR1 and CDR2 from the germline V gene are LNHDA and SQIVND (reference sequence). DNA of the CDR3: TGTGCCAGTACGCGACAGGATATCTATGGCTACACCTTC. Protein: CASTRQDIYGYTF. Using reference TRBV19 and TRBJ1-2 for the parts outside the CDR3, the full variable domain is DGGITQSPKYLFRKEGQNVTLSCEQNLNHDAMYWYRQDPGQGLRLIYYSQIVNDFQKGDIAEGYSVSREKKESFPLTVTSAQKNPTAFYLCASTRQDIYGYTFGSGTRLTVV.

This clonotype was detected only once. This chain joins TRBV14 and TRBJ2-7; no clear D gene. Trimming pared 0 bases from V and 0 bases from J, leaving 21 bases between. Per germline, CDR1 SGHDN and CDR2 FVKESK. The length of the CDR3 is 19 residues. This CDR3 is CASSQDQLQGQFSSYEQYF. The CDR3, as DNA: TGTGCCAGCAGCCAAGATCAGTTGCAAGGGCAGTTCAGCTCCTACGAGCAGTACTTC.

The chain links TRBV20-1 to TRBJ2-3; the match to TRBD2 covers 7 bases. From germline, CDR1 is DFQATT and CDR2 SNEGSKA (reference sequence). The CDR3 spans 13 residues. V was pared by 3 bases and J by 3 bases, with 3 bases of the junction left unmatched. CDR3 in DNA: TGCAGTGCTAGCGGGAGGTATACAGATACGCAGTATTTT. Protein sequence: CSASGRYTDTQYF.